Listed below are T cell receptor beta chains from one sample, sequenced in a study of blood T cells in healthy people across ages. TCRdb recomputed calls from the 5' RACE reads with MiXCR, one row per CDR3 protein. The sample holds some 1.5 million distinct CDR3 sequences, roughly 27% seen once. Input material: blood. These receptors were taken from a woman aged 25 to 39 in good health. Both conserved end residues are part of each CDR3. D genes are given only for firm matches. The size field is filled for only some rows; it gives once, few, many or a size class.

abundance,d_gene,j_gene,v_gene,CDR3aa,CDR3nt
-,-,TRBJ2-7,TRBV20-1,CSAIAEGAGYEQYF,TGCAGTGCCATCGCGGAGGGGGCGGGCTACGAGCAGTACTTC
few,TRBD2,TRBJ2-7,TRBV7-2,CASSPLRGRVGEQYF,TGTGCCAGCAGCCCCCTCCGCGGGAGGGTGGGGGAGCAGTACTTC
-,TRBD1,TRBJ1-4,TRBV5-4,CASSGRTGPDEKLFF,TGTGCCAGCAGCGGTAGGACAGGGCCTGATGAAAAACTGTTTTTT
-,-,TRBJ2-7,TRBV2,CASSRINTEPYF,TGTGCCAGCAGTAGAATCAACACCGAGCCTTACTTC
-,-,TRBJ1-1,TRBV18,CASSPSREWTEAFF,TGTGCCAGCTCACCAAGTAGAGAGTGGACTGAAGCTTTCTTT
-,-,TRBJ2-1,TRBV6-2/TRBV6-3,CASKGTASYNEQFF,TGTGCCAGCAAGGGGACGGCCTCCTACAATGAGCAGTTCTTC
-,TRBD1,TRBJ1-4,TRBV5-1,CASSLTGFEKPFF,TGCGCCAGCAGCCTGACAGGGTTTGAAAAACCGTTTTTT
-,TRBD1,TRBJ1-2,TRBV4-3,CASSQVGTGNYGYTF,TGCGCCAGCAGCCAAGTCGGGACAGGGAACTATGGCTACACCTTC
-,-,TRBJ2-1,TRBV29-1,CSVRWGYDEQFF,TGCAGCGTTAGGTGGGGTTACGATGAGCAGTTCTTC
-,-,TRBJ2-5,TRBV29-1,CSVKLAGKETQYF,TGCAGCGTCAAACTGGCCGGGAAAGAGACCCAGTACTTC
-,-,TRBJ2-7,TRBV18,CASSPPETGSYEQYF,TGTGCCAGCTCACCACCGGAGACAGGCTCGTACGAGCAGTACTTC
-,-,TRBJ1-2,TRBV9,CASSVGGVANYGYTF,TGTGCCAGCAGCGTAGGAGGGGTAGCTAACTATGGCTACACCTTC
-,TRBD1,TRBJ1-1,TRBV4-1,CASSQTGGGGHTEAFF,TGCGCCAGCAGCCAGACAGGGGGCGGCGGGCACACTGAAGCTTTCTTT
-,-,TRBJ1-4,TRBV12-3/TRBV12-4,CASAPTATNEKLFF,TGTGCCAGCGCTCCAACTGCAACTAATGAAAAACTGTTTTTT
-,TRBD2,TRBJ2-4,TRBV4-3,CASSQHSGGDIQYF,TGCGCCAGCAGCCAACACAGCGGGGGAGACATTCAGTACTTC
few,TRBD1,TRBJ2-1,TRBV7-7,CASSPGQTANEQFF,TGTGCCAGTTCCCCGGGACAGACGGCGAATGAGCAGTTCTTC
-,-,TRBJ1-5,TRBV20-1,CSARDPLGQPQHF,TGCAGTGCGCGAGACCCCCTGGGCCAGCCCCAGCATTTT
many,TRBD1,TRBJ1-4,TRBV4-1,CASSQSPGQINEKLFF,TGCGCCAGCAGCCAGTCCCCGGGACAGATTAATGAAAAACTGTTTTTT
many,TRBD1,TRBJ2-3,TRBV5-6,CASSLGQGIRSDTQYF,TGTGCCAGCAGCTTGGGACAGGGAATACGGTCAGATACGCAGTATTTT
few,-,TRBJ2-1,TRBV4-3,CASSQDPIEFYNEQFF,TGCGCCAGCAGCCAAGATCCTATTGAATTTTACAATGAGCAGTTCTTC
many,-,TRBJ2-7,TRBV5-1,CASSLTGTDEQYF,TGCGCCAGCAGCTTGACAGGGACCGACGAGCAGTACTTC
once,TRBD1,TRBJ2-1,TRBV5-5,CASSPQPGQSYNEQFF,TGTGCCAGCAGCCCGCAGCCGGGACAGTCATACAATGAGCAGTTCTTC
few,-,TRBJ2-3,TRBV18,CASSPGIGTINTQYF,TGTGCCAGCTCACCTGGGATCGGGACGATTAATACGCAGTATTTT
-,TRBD1,TRBJ2-7,TRBV5-1,CASSPGTGGDSYEQYF,TGCGCCAGCAGCCCCGGGACAGGGGGCGACTCCTACGAGCAGTACTTC
many,TRBD2,TRBJ2-7,TRBV5-1,CASSLERDSYEQYF,TGCGCCAGCAGCTTGGAGCGGGACTCTTACGAGCAGTACTTC
many,TRBD1,TRBJ2-7,TRBV29-1,CSVPGQGGSYEQYF,TGCAGCGTTCCCGGACAGGGGGGATCCTACGAGCAGTACTTC
few,TRBD1,TRBJ1-1,TRBV20-1,CSARGGQDTEAFF,TGCAGTGCTAGGGGGGGACAGGACACTGAAGCTTTCTTT
-,-,TRBJ1-2,TRBV2,CASSEAPYGYTF,TGTGCCAGCAGTGAAGCCCCCTATGGCTACACCTTC
many,TRBD1,TRBJ1-5,TRBV5-1,CASSTGTENQPQHF,TGTGCCAGTAGCACCGGGACAGAGAATCAGCCCCAGCATTTT
few,TRBD1,TRBJ1-1,TRBV20-1,CSAPTGWTEAFF,TGCAGTGCGCCGACAGGGTGGACTGAAGCTTTCTTT
-,TRBD2,TRBJ2-5,TRBV7-9,CASSLVLAGYYQETQYF,TGTGCCAGCAGCTTAGTACTAGCGGGGTATTACCAAGAGACCCAGTACTTC
few,-,TRBJ2-5,TRBV6-1,CASSTRDGELGQETQYF,TGTGCCAGCAGTACCCGGGACGGCGAACTGGGACAAGAGACCCAGTACTTC
-,-,TRBJ1-4,TRBV3-1,CASSQLQGLIGTNEKLFF,TGTGCCAGCAGCCAACTGCAGGGCTTAATAGGGACTAATGAAAAACTGTTTTTT
many,-,TRBJ1-2,TRBV12-3/TRBV12-4,CASSSGSSRGYTF,TGTGCCAGCAGTTCCGGGAGTAGTAGGGGCTACACCTTC
few,-,TRBJ1-2,TRBV15,CATSRDPAGVYGYTF,TGTGCCACCAGCAGAGATCCCGCTGGGGTCTATGGCTACACCTTC
-,-,TRBJ2-7,TRBV7-2,CASNFLKRDEQYF,TGTGCCAGCAACTTCCTTAAACGGGACGAGCAGTACTTC
-,-,TRBJ2-7,TRBV20-1,CSPRASDSYEQYF,TGCAGTCCTCGGGCCAGCGACTCCTACGAGCAGTACTTC
-,-,TRBJ1-5,TRBV6-2/TRBV6-3,CASNPAPYQPQHF,TGTGCCAGCAACCCCGCACCCTATCAGCCCCAGCATTTT
-,TRBD2,TRBJ2-5,TRBV20-1,CSARPGLAGVETQYF,TGCAGTGCTAGACCTGGACTAGCGGGCGTGGAGACCCAGTACTTC
-,-,TRBJ2-3,TRBV20-1,CSARDPQEFTDTQYF,TGCAGTGCTAGAGATCCCCAGGAGTTCACAGATACGCAGTATTTT
-,TRBD1,TRBJ1-2,TRBV20-1,CSARETGVYGYTF,TGCAGTGCTAGAGAAACAGGGGTCTATGGCTACACCTTC
few,TRBD1,TRBJ2-5,TRBV2,CASLYGQEYQETQYF,TGTGCCAGCCTTTATGGACAGGAGTACCAAGAGACCCAGTACTTC
-,TRBD2,TRBJ2-2,TRBV20-1,CSAIRTSGRSTGELFF,TGCAGTGCCATCAGGACTAGCGGGAGATCTACCGGGGAGCTGTTTTTT
-,TRBD1,TRBJ1-2,TRBV12-3/TRBV12-4,CASSTPTKRGTGGFNYGYTF,TGTGCCAGCAGCACCCCAACCAAGAGGGGGACAGGGGGTTTTAATTATGGCTACACCTTC
-,-,TRBJ2-1,TRBV28,CAIQGAGGLYNEQFF,TGTGCCATCCAGGGAGCGGGCGGACTATACAATGAGCAGTTCTTC
many,TRBD2,TRBJ2-1,TRBV9,CASSTPGLAGVGDEQFF,TGTGCCAGCAGCACGCCTGGACTAGCGGGAGTAGGCGATGAGCAGTTCTTC
-,-,TRBJ2-1,TRBV5-5,CASIWGPINEQFF,TGTGCCAGCATCTGGGGGCCCATCAATGAGCAGTTCTTC
-,TRBD2,TRBJ2-7,TRBV20-1,CSVRRGGRLEEQYF,TGCAGTGTTCGGAGGGGCGGGAGATTGGAAGAGCAGTACTTC
-,-,TRBJ2-3,TRBV30,CAWSVITTFTDTQYF,TGTGCCTGGAGTGTGATCACAACCTTCACAGATACGCAGTATTTT
many,TRBD2,TRBJ2-7,TRBV6-5,CASSYSMAGTRNYEQYF,TGTGCCAGCAGTTACTCAATGGCGGGGACTAGGAACTACGAGCAGTACTTC
-,TRBD1,TRBJ1-2,TRBV4-2,CASSSDRGTNYGYTF,TGTGCCAGCAGCTCAGACAGGGGGACTAACTATGGCTACACCTTC
-,-,TRBJ1-1,TRBV7-8,CASSLASVWTEAFF,TGTGCCAGCAGCTTAGCGTCGGTTTGGACTGAAGCTTTCTTT
-,-,TRBJ1-6,TRBV5-1,CASSFGAAGDSPLHF,TGCGCCAGCAGCTTTGGCGCTGCGGGTGATTCACCCCTCCACTTT
few,-,TRBJ2-1,TRBV6-2/TRBV6-3,CASRPERGYNEQFF,TGTGCCAGCAGACCGGAGAGGGGCTACAATGAGCAGTTCTTC
-,-,TRBJ1-1,TRBV5-6,CASSLRGGWTEAFF,TGTGCCAGCAGCCTCAGGGGTGGGTGGACTGAAGCTTTCTTT
-,-,TRBJ2-7,TRBV7-2,CASSLGWRAGLNEQYF,TGTGCCAGCAGCTTAGGGTGGAGAGCGGGCCTGAACGAGCAGTACTTC
-,-,TRBJ2-1,TRBV3-1,CASSSWGVNEQFF,TGTGCCAGCAGCAGCTGGGGGGTCAATGAGCAGTTCTTC
many,-,TRBJ1-2,TRBV7-2,CASSLDPDYGYTF,TGTGCCAGCAGCTTAGATCCGGACTATGGCTACACCTTC
-,-,TRBJ2-5,TRBV20-1,CSARNGRTEPAETQYF,TGCAGTGCTAGGAACGGCAGGACTGAGCCTGCGGAGACCCAGTACTTC
many,TRBD1,TRBJ2-4,TRBV11-2,CASSLDGKQGNIQYF,TGTGCCAGCAGCTTAGATGGAAAACAGGGGAACATTCAGTACTTC